This T cell receptor beta chain was observed in a study of shared T cell receptors in the human thymus. Assay: immunoSEQ multiplex PCR; the TCRdb copy retains only in-frame clones and omits some. The profile shows 640,000 or so clones, over 75% of them singletons. This CDR3 is built from 17 residues. Trimming removed 3 bases from V and 4 bases from J, with 21 bases in between. CDR1 is MDHEN, CDR2 SYDVKM, per germline. Separately, the same data were catalogued under a study of human thymus T cells. From that report: It looked as if thymic and blood repertoires used V and J genes in a biased way. Related work found strong thymic repertoire overlap between unrelated individuals.

This chain uses TRBV28 with TRBJ1-2; tentatively, D is TRBD1 (5 bases). The sequence derives from a boy under three years old with a congenital heart defect. The sequenced sample was thymocytes. CDR3 amino acids: CASSFGARLRLSYGYTF. For the CDR3, the DNA is TGTGCCAGCAGTTTTGGGGCGCGGTTGAGGTTGAGCTATGGCTACACCTTC.